One sample yielded the 24 T cell receptor beta chains listed below, sequenced in a study of T cells in Graves' hyperthyroidism and ophthalmopathy. Template material for amplifying TCR beta CDR3 regions consisted of RNA transcripts. The HTBI primer set was used in a first-round RT-PCR of the TCR CDR3. TCRdb re-called the multiplex PCR reads through MiXCR, storing one row per CDR3 protein. The table lists 400,000 or so distinct CDR3 sequences, 13% to 15% of them singletons. Sequencing was performed on blood. These receptors were obtained from a woman in her fifties or sixties with Graves' ophthalmopathy.

This clonotype was observed a few times. This rearrangement joins TRBV7-3 to TRBJ1-1; the match to TRBD1 covers 10 bases. Germline CDR1 reads SGHTA; CDR2 reads FQGTGA. CDR3 size: 16 residues. V lost 4 bases and J lost 0; bases outside the gene matches: 5. Here the CDR3 DNA reads TGTGCCAGCAGCTCTTACGGGACAGGGGTGAACACTGAAGCTTTCTTT. Its translation: CASSSYGTGVNTEAFF.

This clonotype came up many times. The gene calls are TRBV5-1 and TRBJ2-3, with 8 bases that match TRBD1. Germline V gives CDR1 SGHRS, CDR2 YFSETQ. The CDR3 is made up of 17 amino acids. Trimming took 0 bases from V and 3 from J; bases not matched to a gene: 9. CDR3 DNA sequence: TGCGCCAGCAGCTTGGAGTTCAGGGGGCTGAAGACAGATACGCAGTATTTT. Its protein product is CASSLEFRGLKTDTQYF. The variable domain in full, completed from reference TRBV5-1 and TRBJ2-3, reads KAGVTQTPRYLIKTRGQQVTLSCSPISGHRSVSWYQQTPGQGLQFLFEYFSETQRNKGNFPGRFSGRQFSNSRSEMNVSTLELGDSALYLCASSLEFRGLKTDTQYFGPGTRLTVL.

There are many counts of this clonotype. This sequence joins TRBV28 and TRBJ1-3; D might be TRBD1 (5 bases). CDR1 is MDHEN, CDR2 SYDVKM, per germline. CDR3 size: 13 residues. V gave up 7 bases and J gave up 2 bases, with 9 bases separating them. The CDR3 sequence is CASIEGTGNTIYF. Written as DNA, the CDR3 is TGTGCCAGCATAGAGGGGACTGGAAACACCATATATTTT.

This clonotype came up many times. This rearrangement joins TRBV30 to TRBJ2-2; D assignment may be TRBD1 or TRBD2 (5 bases each). Trimming left V 4 bases short and J 0 bases short, with 15 bases between. The CDR3 runs 16 residues. Germline loops: CDR1 GTSNPN, CDR2 SVGIG (reference sequence). The CDR3 nucleotides read TGTGCCTGGATTAACTGGGACCCTACGAACACCGGGGAGCTGTTTTTT. Its translation: CAWINWDPTNTGELFF.

The sample holds many counts of this clonotype. The chain links TRBV20-1 to TRBJ2-3; TRBD1 agrees at 8 bases. The germline CDR1 and CDR2 sequences are DFQATT and SNEGSKA (reference sequence). Trimming cost V 5 bases and J 2 bases; bases outside gene matches: 6. The CDR3 has 14 residues. The CDR3 sequence is CSAPRTGNTDTQYF. The CDR3 DNA follows: TGCAGTGCTCCCCGGACAGGGAACACAGATACGCAGTATTTT.

The CDR3 spells CASRPGLNQPQHF. CDR3 in DNA: TGTGCCAGCAGACCGGGCCTCAATCAGCCCCAGCATTTT. The chain uses TRBV28 and TRBJ1-5; no reliable D call. From germline, CDR1 is MDHEN and CDR2 SYDVKM. The germline V and J ends were trimmed by 6 bases and 3 bases, with 9 bases remaining between them. This CDR3 contains 13 residues.

This clonotype was picked up many times. This chain links TRBV18 with TRBJ2-5, with 10 bases aligning to TRBD2. The J segment lost 4 bases and the V segment lost 1 base, leaving 6 bases of the junction unmatched. Germline V CDR1 and CDR2: KGHSH, LQKENI. The CDR3 consists of 16 residues. The CDR3 nucleotides read TGTGCCAGCTCACCACTCAGGACTAGCGGAGGAGAGACCCAGTACTTC. Translation: CASSPLRTSGGETQYF.

The genes are TRBV19 and TRBJ2-2; 8 bases agree with TRBD2. The CDR3 has 16 residues. CDR1 and CDR2 (germline): LNHDA, SQIVND (reference sequence). V shed 6 bases and J 4 bases; nucleotides not matched to a gene: 10. Here the CDR3 DNA reads TGTGCCAGTAGCCCCGTCAGCGGGAGTGGCACCGGGGAGCTGTTTTTT. This translates into CASSPVSGSGTGELFF.

The chain uses TRBV5-5 and TRBJ1-5; 8 positions match TRBD1. The J segment lost 4 bases and the V segment lost 2 bases, leaving 5 bases of the junction unmatched. This CDR3 is built from 15 residues. CDR1 and CDR2 from the germline V gene are SGHKS and YYEKEE (reference sequence). CDR3 sequence (DNA): TGTGCCAGCAGCTTCACCAGGGGGCTTAATCAGCCCCAGCATTTT. Its translation: CASSFTRGLNQPQHF.

This clonotype was recorded a few times. V and J are TRBV28 and TRBJ1-5, with D uncertain. V was clipped by 5 bases and J by 4 bases, with 15 bases between them. Germline V lookup: CDR1 MDHEN, CDR2 SYDVKM. There are 15 residues in the CDR3. The DNA for the CDR3 is TGTGCCAGCAGTCCCGAGGAGGGTGGGAATCAGCCCCAGCATTTT. Its protein is CASSPEEGGNQPQHF.

This clonotype was found many times. The chain joins TRBV5-1 to TRBJ2-7; D is unresolved. Deletions cut 5 bases from V and 6 bases from J, with 18 bases between. From germline, CDR1 is SGHRS and CDR2 YFSETQ. This CDR3 is 14 amino acids long. The CDR3 DNA reads as TGCGCCAGCAGTCCTCCGGTTAAAAGTAGCGAGCAGTACTTC. It codes for CASSPPVKSSEQYF.

This clonotype was seen at least ten times. The DNA of the CDR3 is TGTGCCAGCAGCCAAGATCCCAGCGGGAGAAGTGAGACCCAGTACTTC. It is translated as CASSQDPSGRSETQYF. This rearrangement joins TRBV3-1 to TRBJ2-5; TRBD2 matches at 8 bases. After removal of 0 bases from V and 5 bases from J, the junction contained 8 bases not matched to a gene. The germline V gene has CDR1 LGHDT and CDR2 YNNKEL (reference sequence). CDR3 size: 16 residues.

This clonotype was recorded many times. The chain employs TRBV7-2 and TRBJ2-3; D tentatively fits TRBD1 or TRBD2 (6 bases each). V was clipped by 5 bases and J by 1 base, with 10 bases between them. The CDR3 totals 14 residues. The germline V gene encodes CDR1 SGHTA and CDR2 FQGNSA. CDR3 DNA sequence: TGTGCCAGCAGCCCGAGGGGGGGCACAGATACGCAGTATTTT. Translation: CASSPRGGTDTQYF.

This clonotype was counted many times. The V and J genes are TRBV28 and TRBJ2-1; 7 bases map to TRBD2. CDR3 length: 15 amino acids. CDR1 is MDHEN and CDR2 is SYDVKM in the germline V gene. With 8 bases clipped from V and 0 bases from J, the junction kept 7 bases outside the gene matches. CDR3 DNA: TGTGCCAGCGTGCGACTAGCTAACTCCTACAATGAGCAGTTCTTC. This sequence encodes CASVRLANSYNEQFF.

Points on this clonotype: A much larger clone is a single base away; this may be a read error. The gene calls are TRBV11-2 and TRBJ1-1; 8 nucleotides agree with TRBD1. The CDR3 sequence is 15 residues long. Per the germline V gene, CDR1 is SGHAT and CDR2 is FQNNGV. CDR3 sequence reads: CAGSPNRGGDTEAFF. The DNA for the CDR3 is TGTGCCGGCAGCCCGAACAGGGGGGGGGACACTGAAGCTTTCTTT.

Many counts were recorded for this clonotype. The chain is built from TRBV6-1 and TRBJ2-7; D may be TRBD1 (5 bases). Germline CDR1 reads MNHNS; CDR2 reads SASEGT. The CDR3 runs to 13 residues. V lost 6 bases and J lost 2, with 11 bases in between. In DNA form, the CDR3 reads TGTGCCAGCAGCAATACAGGAACCTACGAGCAGTACTTC. Translation: CASSNTGTYEQYF.

This clonotype has ten or more counts. CDR3 nucleotides: TGTGCCAGCAGCTACCGGGACAGGGACTATGGCTACACCTTC. As protein: CASSYRDRDYGYTF. The V and J genes are TRBV7-2 and TRBJ1-2; 9 bases agree with TRBD1. This CDR3 has 14 amino acids. Trimming removed 4 bases from V and 3 bases from J; junction bases left unmatched: 3. From germline, CDR1 is SGHTA and CDR2 FQGNSA.

This clonotype was seen a handful of times. The V call is TRBV19, the J call TRBJ2-1; possibly TRBD1 or TRBD2 for D (6 bases each). Germline V gene sequence: CDR1 LNHDA, CDR2 SQIVND (reference sequence). The V end was cut by 5 bases, the J end by 7 bases, with 15 bases between. The CDR3 length is 14 residues. The CDR3 DNA reads TGTGCCAGTAGTCGTGGGGGGCGAGAGAATGAGCAGTTCTTC. Its translation: CASSRGGRENEQFF.

This clonotype showed up many times. The chain has TRBV2 and TRBJ2-1; D is possibly TRBD1 or TRBD2 (6 bases each). Germline V gene lookup returns CDR1 SNHLY and CDR2 FYNNEI. Trimming left V 7 bases short and J 5 bases short, with 15 bases between. CDR3 length equals 14 residues. The CDR3 nucleotides are TGTGCCAGCACCCTAGGGGGACTCAACAATGAGCAGTTCTTC. Translated, it gives CASTLGGLNNEQFF.

V and J are TRBV20-1 and TRBJ2-4, with no clear D. Germline lookup yields CDR1 DFQATT and CDR2 SNEGSKA (reference sequence). Trimming left V 3 bases short and J 1 base short, with 10 bases between. The CDR3 extends over 14 amino acids. The CDR3 region is CSASLDVAKNIQYF. The CDR3 region has the DNA TGCAGTGCTAGCTTGGATGTGGCCAAAAACATTCAGTACTTC.

This clonotype occurred once. This rearrangement joins TRBV29-1 to TRBJ2-7; a weak D match, TRBD2 (5 bases). In germline, CDR1 is SQVTM, CDR2 ANQGSEA. V gave up 4 bases and J gave up 7 bases, with 11 bases separating them. The CDR3 spans 11 residues. CDR3 loop: CSVVVSVEQYF. CDR3 DNA: TGCAGCGTTGTAGTTAGCGTGGAGCAGTACTTC.

This clonotype was picked up a small number of times. The rearrangement links TRBV20-1 to TRBJ2-4; either TRBD1 or TRBD2 may supply D (6 bases each). V lost 2 bases, J lost 0 bases, and 14 bases lay in between. Germline V CDR1 and CDR2: DFQATT, SNEGSKA (reference sequence). The CDR3 totals 16 residues. CDR3 sequence (DNA): TGCAGTGCTAGAACCCCGGGGGCCAGAGCCAAAAACATTCAGTACTTC. It codes for CSARTPGARAKNIQYF.

Concerning this clonotype itself: An end of the junction differs from the germline gene, which may be a read error. The chain combines TRBV24-1 with TRBJ2-2; D not resolved. Germline CDR1 KGHDR, CDR2 SFDVKD. This CDR3 has 13 residues. This chain's CDR3 is CASSDRYTGELFF. DNA for the CDR3: TGTGCCAGCAGTGATCGGTACACCGGGGAGCTGTTTTTT.

The chain links TRBV19 to TRBJ2-7; D unresolved. Trimming cost V 3 bases and J 2 bases, with 8 bases left between them. CDR1 and CDR2 from the germline V gene are LNHDA and SQIVND (reference sequence). This CDR3 contains 13 residues. CDR3 amino acids: CASSIAPAYEQYF. The DNA for the CDR3 is TGTGCCAGTAGTATTGCCCCGGCCTACGAGCAGTACTTC.